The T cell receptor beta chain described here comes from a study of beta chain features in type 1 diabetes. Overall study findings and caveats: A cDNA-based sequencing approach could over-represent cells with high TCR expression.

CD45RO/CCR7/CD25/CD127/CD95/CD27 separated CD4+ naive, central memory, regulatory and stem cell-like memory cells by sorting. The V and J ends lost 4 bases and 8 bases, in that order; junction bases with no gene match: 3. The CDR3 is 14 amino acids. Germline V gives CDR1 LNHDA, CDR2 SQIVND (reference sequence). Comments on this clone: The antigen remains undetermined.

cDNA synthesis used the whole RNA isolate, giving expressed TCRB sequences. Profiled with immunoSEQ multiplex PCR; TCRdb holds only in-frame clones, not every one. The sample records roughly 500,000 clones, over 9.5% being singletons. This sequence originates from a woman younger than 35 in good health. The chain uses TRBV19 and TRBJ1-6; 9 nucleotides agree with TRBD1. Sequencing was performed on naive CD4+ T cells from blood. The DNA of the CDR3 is TGTGCCAGTAGTAGAGGACAGGGGTATTCACCCCTCCACTTT. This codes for CASSRGQGYSPLHF.